This TCR beta chain was observed in a study of blood T cell repertoires in COVID-19. Looking at the study overall: The cDNA or gDNA used as material had been derived from T cells, B-cell-depleted T cells, or PBMCs.

CDR1 is SNHLY, CDR2 FYNNEI, per germline. V trimming: 10 bases; J trimming: 4 bases; junction bases outside the gene matches: 10. CDR3 length equals 15 residues. The assay was immunoSEQ multiplex PCR, and TCRdb's table has in-frame clones only and misses some. This sample has 65,000 to 100,000 clones, with under 85% found just once. The genes are TRBV2 and TRBJ2-1, with TRBD2 identical over 10 bases. The clonotype comes from a human donor in a cohort sampled during active COVID-19. Input material: peripheral blood. The CDR3 region is CANRNLAGAYNEQFF. CDR3 in DNA: TGTGCCAACAGGAACCTAGCGGGGGCATACAATGAGCAGTTCTTC.